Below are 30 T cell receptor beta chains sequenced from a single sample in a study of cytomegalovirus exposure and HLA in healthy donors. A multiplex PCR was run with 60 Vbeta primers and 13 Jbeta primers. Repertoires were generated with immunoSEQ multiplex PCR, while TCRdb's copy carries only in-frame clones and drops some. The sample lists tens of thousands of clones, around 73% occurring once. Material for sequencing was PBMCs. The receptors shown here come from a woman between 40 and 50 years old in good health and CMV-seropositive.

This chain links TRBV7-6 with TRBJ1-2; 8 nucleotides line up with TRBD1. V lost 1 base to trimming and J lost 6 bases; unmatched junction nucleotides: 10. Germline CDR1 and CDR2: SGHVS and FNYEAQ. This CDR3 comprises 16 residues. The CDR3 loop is CASSLGPGQVIDGYTF. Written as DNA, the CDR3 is TGTGCCAGCAGCTTAGGACCGGGACAGGTCATTGATGGCTACACCTTC.

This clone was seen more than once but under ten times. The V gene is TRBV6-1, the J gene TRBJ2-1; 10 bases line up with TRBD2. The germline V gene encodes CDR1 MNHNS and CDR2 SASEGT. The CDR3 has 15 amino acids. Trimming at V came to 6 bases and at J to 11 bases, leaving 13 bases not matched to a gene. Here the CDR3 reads CASRGLALSLMKQFF. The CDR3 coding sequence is TGTGCCAGCAGGGGACTAGCGCTCTCACTAATGAAGCAGTTCTTC.

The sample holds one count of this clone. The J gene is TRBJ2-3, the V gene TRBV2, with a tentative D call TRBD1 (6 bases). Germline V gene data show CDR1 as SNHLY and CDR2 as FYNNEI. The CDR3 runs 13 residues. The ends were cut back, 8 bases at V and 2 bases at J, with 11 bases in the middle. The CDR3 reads CASEDRFTDTQYF. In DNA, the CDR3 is TGTGCCAGCGAGGACAGATTCACAGATACGCAGTATTTT.

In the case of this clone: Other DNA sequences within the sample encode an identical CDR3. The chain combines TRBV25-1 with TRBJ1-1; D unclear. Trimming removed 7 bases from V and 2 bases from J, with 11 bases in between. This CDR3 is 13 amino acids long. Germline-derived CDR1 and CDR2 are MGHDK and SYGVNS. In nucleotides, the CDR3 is TGTGCCAGCAAGCGGGGAGGTAACACTGAAGCTTTCTTT. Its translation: CASKRGGNTEAFF.

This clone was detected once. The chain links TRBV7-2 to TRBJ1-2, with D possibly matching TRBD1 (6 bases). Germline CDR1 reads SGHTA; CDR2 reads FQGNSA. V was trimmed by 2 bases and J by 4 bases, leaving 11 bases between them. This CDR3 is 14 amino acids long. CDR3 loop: CASSLWTASYGYTF. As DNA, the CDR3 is TGTGCCAGCAGCTTATGGACAGCCTCCTATGGCTACACCTTC.

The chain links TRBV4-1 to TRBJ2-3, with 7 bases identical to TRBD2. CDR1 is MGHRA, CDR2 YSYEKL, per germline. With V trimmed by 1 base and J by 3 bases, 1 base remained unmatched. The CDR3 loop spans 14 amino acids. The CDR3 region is CASSQGGGTDTQYF. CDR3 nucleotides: TGCGCCAGCAGCCAAGGGGGGGGTACAGATACGCAGTATTTT.

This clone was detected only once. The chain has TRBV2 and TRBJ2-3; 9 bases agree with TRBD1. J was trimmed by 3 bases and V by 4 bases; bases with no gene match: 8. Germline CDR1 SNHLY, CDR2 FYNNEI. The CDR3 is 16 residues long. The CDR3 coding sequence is TGTGCCAGCAGTGCTCTCAGACAGGGGGGAACAGATACGCAGTATTTT. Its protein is CASSALRQGGTDTQYF.

In DNA form, the CDR3 reads TGCGCCAGCAGCCAAGATCCCGGCCTGCGGGGCTACACCTTC. Translated, it gives CASSQDPGLRGYTF. V and J are TRBV4-1 and TRBJ1-2; D remains unclear. This CDR3 spans 14 amino acids. Per germline, CDR1 MGHRA and CDR2 YSYEKL. Trimming took 0 bases from V and 8 from J, leaving 13 bases between them.

The CDR3 DNA reads TGTGCCAGCAGTTCTACCGGGACAGGGGGGTTCTATGGCTACACCTTC. This gives the protein CASSSTGTGGFYGYTF. J is TRBJ1-2 and V is TRBV5-4; TRBD1 matches at 11 bases. Germline loops: CDR1 SGHNT, CDR2 YYREEE (reference sequence). V lost 5 bases and J lost 4; bases outside the gene matches: 10. CDR3 size: 16 residues.

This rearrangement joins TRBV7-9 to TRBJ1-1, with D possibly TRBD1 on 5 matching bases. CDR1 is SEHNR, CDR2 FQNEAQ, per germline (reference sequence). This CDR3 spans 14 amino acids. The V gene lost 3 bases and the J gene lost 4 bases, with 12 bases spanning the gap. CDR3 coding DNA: TGTGCCAGCAGCTTCCAGGGCGTGGGCACTGAAGCTTTCTTT. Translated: CASSFQGVGTEAFF.

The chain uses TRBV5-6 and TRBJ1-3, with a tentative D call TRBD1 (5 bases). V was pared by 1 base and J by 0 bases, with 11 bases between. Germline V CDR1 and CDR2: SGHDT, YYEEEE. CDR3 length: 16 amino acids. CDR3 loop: CASSLRRGYSGNTIYF. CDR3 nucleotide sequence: TGTGCCAGCAGCTTGCGAAGGGGATACTCTGGAAACACCATATATTTT.

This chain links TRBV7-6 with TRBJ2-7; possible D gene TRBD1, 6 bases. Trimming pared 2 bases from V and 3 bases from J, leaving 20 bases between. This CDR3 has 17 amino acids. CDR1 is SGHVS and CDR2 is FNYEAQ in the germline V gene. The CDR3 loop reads CASSLTRQAPKGYEQYF. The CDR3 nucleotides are TGTGCCAGCAGCTTAACCCGACAGGCCCCTAAAGGCTACGAGCAGTACTTC.

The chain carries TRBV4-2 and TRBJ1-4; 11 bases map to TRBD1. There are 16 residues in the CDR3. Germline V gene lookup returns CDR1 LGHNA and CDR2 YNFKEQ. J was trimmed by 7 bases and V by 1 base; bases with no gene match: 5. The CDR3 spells CASSQGTGGGSEKLFF. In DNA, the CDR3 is TGTGCCAGCAGCCAAGGGACAGGGGGCGGGAGTGAAAAACTGTTTTTT.

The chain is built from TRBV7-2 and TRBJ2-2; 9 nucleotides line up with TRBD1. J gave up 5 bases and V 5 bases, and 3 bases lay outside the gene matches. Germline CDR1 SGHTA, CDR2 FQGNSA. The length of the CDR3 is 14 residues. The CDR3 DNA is TGTGCCAGCAGCCTGGACAGGGGAACCGGGGAGCTGTTTTTT. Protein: CASSLDRGTGELFF.

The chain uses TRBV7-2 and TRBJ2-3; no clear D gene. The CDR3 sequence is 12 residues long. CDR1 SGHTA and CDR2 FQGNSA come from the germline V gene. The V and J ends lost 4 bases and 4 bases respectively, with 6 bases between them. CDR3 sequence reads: CASSSIADTQYF. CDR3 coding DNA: TGTGCCAGCAGCTCAATAGCAGATACGCAGTATTTT.

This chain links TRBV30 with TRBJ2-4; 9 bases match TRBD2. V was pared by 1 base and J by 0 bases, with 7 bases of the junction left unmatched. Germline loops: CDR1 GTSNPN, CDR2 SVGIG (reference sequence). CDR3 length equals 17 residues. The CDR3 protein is CAWSGRGGNLAKNIQYF. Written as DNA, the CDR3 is TGTGCCTGGAGTGGGCGGGGGGGAAACCTAGCCAAAAACATTCAGTACTTC. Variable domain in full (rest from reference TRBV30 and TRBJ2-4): SQTIHQWPATLVQPVGSPLSLECTVEGTSNPNLYWYRQAAGRGLQLLFYSVGIGQISSEVPQNLSASRPQDRQFILSSKKLLLSDSGFYLCAWSGRGGNLAKNIQYFGAGTRLSVL.

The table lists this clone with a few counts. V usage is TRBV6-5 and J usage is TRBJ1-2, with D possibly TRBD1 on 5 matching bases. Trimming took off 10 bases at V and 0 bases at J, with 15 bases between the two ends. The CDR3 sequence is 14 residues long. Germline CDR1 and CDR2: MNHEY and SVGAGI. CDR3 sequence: CATGGTGSNYGYTF. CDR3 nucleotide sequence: TGTGCCACCGGAGGGACGGGCTCTAACTATGGCTACACCTTC.

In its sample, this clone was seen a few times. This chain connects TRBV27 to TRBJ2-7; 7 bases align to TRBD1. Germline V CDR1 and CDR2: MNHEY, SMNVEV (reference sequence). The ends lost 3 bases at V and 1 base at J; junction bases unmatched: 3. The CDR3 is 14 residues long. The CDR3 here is CASSFVGQSYEQYF. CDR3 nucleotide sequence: TGTGCCAGCAGTTTTGTGGGACAGTCCTACGAGCAGTACTTC.

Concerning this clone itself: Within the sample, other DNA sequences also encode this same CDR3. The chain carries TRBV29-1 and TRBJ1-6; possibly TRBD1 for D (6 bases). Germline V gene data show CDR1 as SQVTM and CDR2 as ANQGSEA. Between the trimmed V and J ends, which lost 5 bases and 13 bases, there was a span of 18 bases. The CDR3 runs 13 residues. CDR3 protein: CSVLKGVGSPLHF. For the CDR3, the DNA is TGCAGCGTTTTGAAGGGGGTCGGCTCCCCCCTCCACTTT.

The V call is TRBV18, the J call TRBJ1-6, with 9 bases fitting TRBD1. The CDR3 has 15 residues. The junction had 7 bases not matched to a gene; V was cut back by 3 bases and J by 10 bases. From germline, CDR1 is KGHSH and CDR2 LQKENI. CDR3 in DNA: TGTGCCAGCTCACCCGCGGGACAGGGCGGATCACCCCTCCACTTT. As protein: CASSPAGQGGSPLHF.

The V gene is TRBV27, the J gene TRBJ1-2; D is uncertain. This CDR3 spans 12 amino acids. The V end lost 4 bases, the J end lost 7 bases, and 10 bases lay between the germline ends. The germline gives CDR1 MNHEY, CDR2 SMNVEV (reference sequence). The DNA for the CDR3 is TGTGCCAGCAGTTCCGGACTGGGTGGCTACACCTTC. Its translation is CASSSGLGGYTF.

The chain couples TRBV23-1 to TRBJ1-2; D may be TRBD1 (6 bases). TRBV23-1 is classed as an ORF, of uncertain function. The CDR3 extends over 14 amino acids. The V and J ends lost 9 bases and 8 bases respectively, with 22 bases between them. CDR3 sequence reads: CARDSRGGLRGYTF. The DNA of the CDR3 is TGCGCCAGGGATAGTCGAGGGGGTTTACGAGGCTACACCTTC.

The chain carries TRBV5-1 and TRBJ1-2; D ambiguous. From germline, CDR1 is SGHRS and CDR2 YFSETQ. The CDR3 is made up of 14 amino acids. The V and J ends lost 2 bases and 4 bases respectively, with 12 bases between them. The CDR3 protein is CASSFEAAGYGYTF. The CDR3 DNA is TGCGCCAGCAGCTTTGAGGCGGCCGGCTATGGCTACACCTTC.

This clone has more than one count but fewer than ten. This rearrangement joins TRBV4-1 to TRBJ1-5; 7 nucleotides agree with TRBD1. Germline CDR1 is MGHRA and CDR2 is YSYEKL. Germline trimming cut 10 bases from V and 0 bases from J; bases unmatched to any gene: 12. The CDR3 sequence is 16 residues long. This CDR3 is CATNKTGTYSNQPQHF. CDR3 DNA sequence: TGCGCCACAAACAAGACAGGGACTTATAGCAATCAGCCCCAGCATTTT.

In DNA, the CDR3 is TGTGCCAGCAGCTCCCCCGAGGGTCCGGGACTAGCGGCCCAAGAGACCCAGTACTTC. Translation gives CASSSPEGPGLAAQETQYF. This chain uses TRBV7-9 with TRBJ2-5; 11 positions match TRBD2. Trimming removed 4 bases from V and 1 base from J; junction bases left unmatched: 14. The CDR3 contains 19 residues. Per germline, CDR1 SEHNR and CDR2 FQNEAQ (reference sequence). Combining the CDR3 with reference TRBV7-9 and TRBJ2-5 gives the whole variable domain DTGVSQNPRHKITKRGQNVTFRCDPISEHNRLYWYRQTLGQGPEFLTYFQNEAQLEKSRLLSDRFSAERPKGSFSTLEIQRTEQGDSAMYLCASSSPEGPGLAAQETQYFGPGTRLLVL.

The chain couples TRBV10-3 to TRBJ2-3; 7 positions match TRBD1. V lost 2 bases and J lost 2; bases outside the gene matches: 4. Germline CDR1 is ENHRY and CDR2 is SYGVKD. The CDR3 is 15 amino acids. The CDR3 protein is CAISEGTAVTDTQYF. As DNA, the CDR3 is TGTGCCATCAGTGAGGGGACAGCGGTCACAGATACGCAGTATTTT.

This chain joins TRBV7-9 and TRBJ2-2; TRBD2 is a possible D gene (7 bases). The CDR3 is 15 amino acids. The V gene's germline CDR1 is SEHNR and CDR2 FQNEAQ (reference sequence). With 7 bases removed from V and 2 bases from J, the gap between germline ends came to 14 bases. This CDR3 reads CASTPRGGNTGELFF. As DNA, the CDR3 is TGTGCCAGCACCCCAAGGGGGGGAAACACCGGGGAGCTGTTTTTT.

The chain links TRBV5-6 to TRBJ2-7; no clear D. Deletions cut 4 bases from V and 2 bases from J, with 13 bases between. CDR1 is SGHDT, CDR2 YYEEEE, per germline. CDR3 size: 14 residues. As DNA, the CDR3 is TGTGCCAGCAGCCTGGGCGCGGTAACCTACGAGCAGTACTTC. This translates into CASSLGAVTYEQYF.

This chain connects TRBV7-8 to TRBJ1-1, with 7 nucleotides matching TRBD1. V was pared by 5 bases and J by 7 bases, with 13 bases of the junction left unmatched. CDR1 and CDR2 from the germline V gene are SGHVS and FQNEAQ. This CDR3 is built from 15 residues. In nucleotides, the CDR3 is TGTGCCAGCAGCCTTAGGGTCGGGTCAGGGGGTGAAGCTTTCTTT. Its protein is CASSLRVGSGGEAFF.

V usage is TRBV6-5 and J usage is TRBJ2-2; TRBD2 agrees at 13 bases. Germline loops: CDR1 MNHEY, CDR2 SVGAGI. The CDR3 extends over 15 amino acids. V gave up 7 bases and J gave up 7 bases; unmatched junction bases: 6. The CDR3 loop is CASTVTSGGNGELFF. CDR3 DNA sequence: TGTGCCAGCACCGTGACTAGCGGGGGGAACGGGGAGCTGTTTTTT.